Each of the 13 T cell receptor beta chains below was sequenced from the same sample in a study of blood T cell repertoires in COVID-19 (dated by TCRdb to 2018 to 2021). Library method: the immunoSEQ multiplex PCR assay. TCRdb stores this immuneACCESS table with in-frame sequences only. Part of the clones is absent; in the studies checked, under half of the shortfall reflects unresolved V genes, and no reason is known for the rest. This sample gives 200,000 or so clones in total; around 85% of them show up just once. Of the sample, roughly 2% is held by the ten largest clones. The sequenced sample consisted of peripheral blood. Receptors originate from a man aged 70 or older with active or convalescent COVID-19.

The V call is TRBV28, the J call TRBJ2-1; TRBD2 matches at 9 bases. The germline CDR1 and CDR2 sequences are MDHEN and SYDVKM. With V trimmed by 2 bases and J by 9 bases, 8 bases remained unmatched. CDR3 length equals 15 residues. This CDR3 is CASSLIVAGAVEQFF. DNA for the CDR3: TGTGCCAGCAGTTTAATAGTAGCGGGAGCCGTTGAGCAGTTCTTC.

The chain links TRBV5-1 to TRBJ1-6, with a tentative D call TRBD1 (6 bases). The V gene's germline CDR1 is SGHRS and CDR2 YFSETQ. V lost 4 bases and J 3 bases, leaving 11 bases between the germline ends. There are 15 residues in the CDR3. The CDR3 spells CASSPRTVYNSPLHF. The CDR3 nucleotides are TGCGCCAGCAGCCCACGGACAGTCTATAATTCACCCCTCCACTTT.

V and J are TRBV30 and TRBJ2-2; the D gene is possibly TRBD2 (5 bases). V was clipped by 2 bases and J by 1 base, with 8 bases between them. Germline loops: CDR1 GTSNPN, CDR2 SVGIG (reference sequence). This CDR3 comprises 14 residues. CDR3 coding DNA: TGTGCCTGGAGTATGGGAGTGAACACCGGGGAGCTGTTTTTT. Translation gives CAWSMGVNTGELFF.

This clone was seen only once. This chain uses TRBV9 with TRBJ2-7; D possibly corresponds to TRBD2 (6 bases). The germline V and J ends were trimmed by 0 bases and 4 bases, with 11 bases remaining between them. CDR1 and CDR2 (germline): SGDLS, YYNGEE. The CDR3 is 14 amino acids. The CDR3 loop is CASSVGQEGYEQYF. CDR3 nucleotides: TGTGCCAGCAGCGTAGGGCAGGAGGGTTACGAGCAGTACTTC.

The chain has TRBV5-4 and TRBJ1-5, with TRBD1 identical over 7 bases. The trim removed 2 bases at V and 6 bases at J, leaving 5 bases unmatched. CDR3 length: 14 amino acids. Germline lookup yields CDR1 SGHNT and CDR2 YYREEE (reference sequence). CDR3 nucleotides: TGTGCCAGCAGCTTCGACAGGGCGGTTCAGCCCCAGCATTTT. Amino acid sequence: CASSFDRAVQPQHF.

This chain joins TRBV27 and TRBJ2-2; D is undetermined. Germline V gives CDR1 MNHEY, CDR2 SMNVEV (reference sequence). The CDR3 is 15 residues long. Between the trimmed V and J ends, which lost 5 bases and 4 bases, there was a span of 14 bases. The CDR3 reads CASSPTWRTTGELFF. DNA for the CDR3: TGTGCCAGCAGTCCGACGTGGAGAACCACCGGGGAGCTGTTTTTT.

The chain recombines TRBV7-8 with TRBJ1-6; D may be TRBD1 (5 bases). This CDR3 spans 18 amino acids. Germline V CDR1 and CDR2: SGHVS, FQNEAQ. Between the trimmed V and J ends, which lost 1 base and 0 bases, there was a span of 13 bases. The CDR3 region is CASSLVGRAISYNSPLHF. The CDR3 DNA reads TGTGCCAGCAGCTTAGTAGGCAGGGCAATCTCCTATAATTCACCCCTCCACTTT.

As regards this clone: The junction differs from germline at one of its ends, possibly a read error. The V and J genes are TRBV19 and TRBJ2-6; D is undetermined. The germline V gene encodes CDR1 LNHDA and CDR2 SQIVND (reference sequence). The CDR3 is 15 residues long. CDR3: CASSLDKSGANVLTF. In nucleotides, the CDR3 is TGTGCCAGTAGTTTAGACAAATCTGGGGCCAACGTCCTGACTTTC.

The chain uses TRBV6-5 and TRBJ2-7; D unresolved. CDR1 is MNHEY and CDR2 is SVGAGI in the germline V gene. Trimming shortened V by 0 bases and J by 7 bases, and 10 bases separated the two germline ends. There are 13 residues in the CDR3. The CDR3 nucleotides are TGTGCCAGCAGTTACTCGGGCCGAAGGGAGCAGTACTTC. Translated: CASSYSGRREQYF.

This clone was observed a few times. CDR3 DNA: TGTGCCAGCAGTCGTGGACAGGGCTTGAACGAAAAACTGTTTTTT. This sequence encodes CASSRGQGLNEKLFF. The J gene is TRBJ1-4, the V gene TRBV7-9; 8 bases align to TRBD1. The length of the CDR3 is 15 residues. Germline values: CDR1 SEHNR, CDR2 FQNEAQ (reference sequence). J was trimmed by 8 bases and V by 6 bases; bases with no gene match: 11.

There are a few counts of this clone. This chain connects TRBV7-9 to TRBJ2-2; D unclear. Looked up from germline, CDR1 is SEHNR and CDR2 is FQNEAQ (reference sequence). CDR3 length: 13 amino acids. V gave up 2 bases and J gave up 8 bases, with 9 bases separating them. The DNA for the CDR3 is TGTGCCAGCAGCTTAATTGGAGTAGGGGAGCTGTTTTTT. Protein: CASSLIGVGELFF.

Concerning this clone: At the DNA level, this CDR3 is encoded by other sequences in the same sample as well. The V call is TRBV7-2, the J call TRBJ1-2; 10 bases map to TRBD1. Germline V gene data show CDR1 as SGHTA and CDR2 as FQGNSA. V shed 1 base, J shed 5 bases, and the junction held 1 base outside the gene matches. This CDR3 comprises 14 residues. CDR3 DNA sequence: TGTGCCAGCAGCTTAGGGACAGGGGGGTATGGCTACACCTTC. Translated, it gives CASSLGTGGYGYTF.

The J gene is TRBJ1-2, the V gene TRBV29-1, with a possible D match to TRBD1 (5 bases). V shed 6 bases and J shed 8 bases, with 10 bases lying between them. Germline CDR1 reads SQVTM; CDR2 reads ANQGSEA. This CDR3 has 10 amino acids. The CDR3 sequence: CSVGGVGYTF. The DNA for the CDR3 is TGCAGCGTCGGGGGGGTAGGCTACACCTTC.